These 2 T cell receptor beta chains originate from one sample sequenced in a study of cytomegalovirus exposure and HLA in healthy donors. 60 Vbeta and 13 Jbeta primers were used in PCR. The data were produced by immunoSEQ multiplex PCR, yet TCRdb's version contains in-frame clones alone and is incomplete. The sample holds about 98,000 clones, roughly two thirds seen once. The sequenced material came from PBMCs. These receptors were collected from a man between 45 and 60 years old in good health and CMV-seronegative.

J is TRBJ2-7 and V is TRBV2; no firm D call. Trimming took off 5 bases at V and 5 bases at J, with 13 bases between the two ends. This CDR3 is 13 amino acids long. CDR1 is SNHLY, CDR2 FYNNEI, per germline. The CDR3 sequence: CASSPESRNEQYF. For the CDR3, the DNA is TGTGCCAGCAGTCCGGAATCTAGGAACGAGCAGTACTTC.

The table lists this clone with a few counts. The chain joins TRBV6-5 to TRBJ2-7; a weak D match, TRBD2 (5 bases). This CDR3 comprises 14 residues. Germline CDR1 MNHEY, CDR2 SVGAGI. Trimming took 6 bases from V and 4 from J, leaving 16 bases between them. The CDR3 DNA reads TGTGCCAGCAGCTACCAGTGGGCGGGTTACGAGCAGTACTTC. Protein product: CASSYQWAGYEQYF.